The 12 T cell receptor beta chains reported below all come from one sample, sequenced in a study of cytomegalovirus exposure and HLA in healthy donors (dated by TCRdb to about 2017). Receptor amplification or capture employed the immunoSEQ multiplex PCR assay. A mixture of 60 forward primers for TCR Vbeta segments and 13 reverse primers for TCR Jbeta segments was used in the multiplex PCR. TCRdb took this table from immuneACCESS and kept in-frame rearrangements with V and J called. Such tables lack part of the clones; where checked against another copy, unresolved V genes explain under half of the gap, and the rest is unexplained. A total of about 120,000 clones appear in this sample, less than 80% of them only once. The biggest ten clones account for roughly 9.8% of the sample. Sample: PBMCs. The receptors shown here come from a woman aged 40 to 49 in good health and CMV-seropositive.

This clone has only a few counts. This chain uses TRBV30 with TRBJ1-2, with 10 bases lining up with TRBD1. The V gene end was trimmed by 0 bases and the J gene end by 8 bases; junction bases not matched to a gene: 6. The V gene's germline CDR1 is GTSNPN and CDR2 SVGIG (reference sequence). This CDR3 is built from 14 residues. The chain's CDR3 is CAWSVLTGGGGYTF. CDR3 nucleotides: TGTGCCTGGAGTGTACTGACAGGGGGCGGGGGCTACACCTTC.

The gene calls are TRBV2 and TRBJ1-2; unclear D gene. Germline V gene sequence: CDR1 SNHLY, CDR2 FYNNEI. The CDR3 totals 16 residues. V was shortened by 2 bases and J by 0 bases, with 13 bases between the two germline ends. The CDR3 protein is CASSETTPHTNYGYTF. The CDR3 DNA is TGTGCCAGCAGTGAAACGACACCCCATACTAACTATGGCTACACCTTC.

The chain uses TRBV7-8 and TRBJ1-5; 9 bases match TRBD1. Unmatched junction bases numbered 7, after V lost 6 bases and J lost 1 base. Germline lookup yields CDR1 SGHVS and CDR2 FQNEAQ. CDR3 length: 16 residues. DNA for the CDR3: TGTGCCAGCAGTCCGGACAGGGGTAAGAGCAATCAGCCCCAGCATTTT. This encodes CASSPDRGKSNQPQHF.

V and J are TRBV18 and TRBJ2-7; 11 bases match TRBD1. Germline values: CDR1 KGHSH, CDR2 LQKENI. The CDR3 is 16 residues long. J was trimmed by 0 bases and V by 3 bases; bases with no gene match: 4. Here the CDR3 reads CASSPLGQGVSYEQYF. CDR3 nucleotides: TGTGCCAGCTCACCCCTGGGACAGGGGGTCTCCTACGAGCAGTACTTC.

DNA of the CDR3: TGCGCCAGCAGCTGGGGGATGGGACAGCAAGAGACCCAGTACTTC. Translating it yields CASSWGMGQQETQYF. The rearrangement links TRBV5-1 to TRBJ2-5, with TRBD1 matching 7 bases. Germline lookup yields CDR1 SGHRS and CDR2 YFSETQ. The CDR3 is 15 amino acids. V was pared by 3 bases and J by 2 bases, with 7 bases of the junction left unmatched.

The chain has TRBV29-1 and TRBJ2-1; no definite D call. Germline V gives CDR1 SQVTM, CDR2 ANQGSEA. CDR3 length: 12 amino acids. Trimming stripped 1 base from V and 9 bases from J, with 10 bases between. CDR3 in DNA: TGCAGCGTTGAAGGCGGCGGCCCTGAGCAGTTCTTC. This translates into CSVEGGGPEQFF.

The V gene is TRBV7-2, the J gene TRBJ2-7, with a possible D match to TRBD1 (6 bases). Trimming left V 5 bases short and J 4 bases short, with 15 bases between. Germline V gene lookup returns CDR1 SGHTA and CDR2 FQGNSA. The CDR3 runs 14 residues. The CDR3 reads CASSQNRVLYEQYF. The DNA for the CDR3 is TGTGCCAGCAGCCAAAACAGGGTTTTATACGAGCAGTACTTC.

The V call is TRBV30, the J call TRBJ1-5; 11 bases match TRBD1. The CDR3 spans 16 residues. Germline V gives CDR1 GTSNPN, CDR2 SVGIG (reference sequence). The V gene end was trimmed by 5 bases and the J gene end by 5 bases; junction bases not matched to a gene: 11. The CDR3 sequence is CAWSDRGHSSYQPQHF. The CDR3 DNA reads TGTGCCTGGTCGGACAGGGGGCACTCCTCTTATCAGCCCCAGCATTTT. Full variable domain (rest looked up from reference TRBV30 and TRBJ1-5): SQTIHQWPATLVQPVGSPLSLECTVEGTSNPNLYWYRQAAGRGLQLLFYSVGIGQISSEVPQNLSASRPQDRQFILSSKKLLLSDSGFYLCAWSDRGHSSYQPQHFGDGTRLSIL.

J is TRBJ1-1 and V is TRBV6-5; a weak D match, TRBD1 (6 bases). Germline V CDR1 and CDR2: MNHEY, SVGAGI. CDR3 length equals 14 residues. Trimming shortened V by 2 bases and J by 5 bases, and 12 bases separated the two germline ends. The CDR3 bases are TGTGCCAGCAGTTACGGGCAGGGGCTGACTGAAGCTTTCTTT. Amino acids: CASSYGQGLTEAFF.

The rearrangement joins TRBV19 to TRBJ2-7; weak D call: TRBD1 (5 bases). The germline V and J ends were trimmed by 8 bases and 3 bases, with 17 bases remaining between them. The germline CDR1 and CDR2 sequences are LNHDA and SQIVND (reference sequence). The CDR3 contains 14 residues. CDR3 bases: TGTGCCAGTGGCAAGCAGGGAACCCGCTACGAGCAGTACTTC. It codes for CASGKQGTRYEQYF.

This clone was observed a handful of times. The chain links TRBV27 to TRBJ2-5, with D possibly being TRBD2 (7 bases). V was cut by 7 bases and J by 4 bases, with 19 bases left in between. Germline V gene lookup returns CDR1 MNHEY and CDR2 SMNVEV (reference sequence). The CDR3 length is 15 residues. The CDR3 region has the DNA TGTGCCAGCACCCAATACGGGGGGCCGAGAGAGACCCAGTACTTC. This encodes CASTQYGGPRETQYF.

CDR3 sequence: CASSLSVGTEAFF. CDR3 nucleotides: TGTGCCAGCAGTTTAAGTGTCGGCACTGAAGCTTTCTTT. This chain connects TRBV27 to TRBJ1-1; no firm D call. CDR1 MNHEY and CDR2 SMNVEV come from the germline V gene (reference sequence). There are 13 residues in the CDR3. V gave up 2 bases and J gave up 4 bases, with 8 bases separating them.